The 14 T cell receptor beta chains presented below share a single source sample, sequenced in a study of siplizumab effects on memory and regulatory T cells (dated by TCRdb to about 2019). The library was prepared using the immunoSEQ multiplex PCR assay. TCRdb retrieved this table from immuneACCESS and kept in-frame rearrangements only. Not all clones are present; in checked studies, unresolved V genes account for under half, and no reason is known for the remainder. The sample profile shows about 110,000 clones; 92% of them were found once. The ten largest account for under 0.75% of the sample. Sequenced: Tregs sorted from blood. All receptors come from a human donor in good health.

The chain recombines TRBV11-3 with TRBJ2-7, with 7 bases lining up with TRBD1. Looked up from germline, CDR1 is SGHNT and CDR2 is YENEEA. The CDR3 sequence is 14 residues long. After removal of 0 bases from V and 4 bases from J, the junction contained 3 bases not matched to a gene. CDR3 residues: CASSLDRRGYEQYF. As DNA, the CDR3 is TGTGCCAGCAGCTTAGATCGCAGGGGGTACGAGCAGTACTTC.

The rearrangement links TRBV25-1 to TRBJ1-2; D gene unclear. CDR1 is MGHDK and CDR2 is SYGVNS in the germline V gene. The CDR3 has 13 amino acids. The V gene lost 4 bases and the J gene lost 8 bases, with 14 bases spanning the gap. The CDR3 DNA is TGTGCCAGCAGTGTCCCCGGGTGGTACGGCTACACCTTC. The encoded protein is CASSVPGWYGYTF.

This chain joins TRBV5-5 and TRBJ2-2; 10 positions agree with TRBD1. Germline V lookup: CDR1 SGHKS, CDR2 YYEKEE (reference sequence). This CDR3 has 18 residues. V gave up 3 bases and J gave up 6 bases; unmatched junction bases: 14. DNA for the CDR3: TGTGCCAGCAGCTATACGACAGGGGGCTCAACCCTTGCCGGGGAGCTGTTTTTT. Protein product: CASSYTTGGSTLAGELFF.

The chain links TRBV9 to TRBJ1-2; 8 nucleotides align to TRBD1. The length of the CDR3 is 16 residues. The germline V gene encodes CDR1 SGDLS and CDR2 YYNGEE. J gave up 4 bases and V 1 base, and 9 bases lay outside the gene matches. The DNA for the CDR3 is TGTGCCAGCAGCGTAAATTTGAAACAGGGGGTCTATGGCTACACCTTC. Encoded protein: CASSVNLKQGVYGYTF.

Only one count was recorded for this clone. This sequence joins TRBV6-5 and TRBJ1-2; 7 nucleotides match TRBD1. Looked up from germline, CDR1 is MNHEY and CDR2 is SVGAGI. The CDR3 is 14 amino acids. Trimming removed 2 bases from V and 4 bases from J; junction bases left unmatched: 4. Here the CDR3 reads CASSYVGQSYGYTF. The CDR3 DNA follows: TGTGCCAGCAGTTACGTGGGACAGAGCTATGGCTACACCTTC.

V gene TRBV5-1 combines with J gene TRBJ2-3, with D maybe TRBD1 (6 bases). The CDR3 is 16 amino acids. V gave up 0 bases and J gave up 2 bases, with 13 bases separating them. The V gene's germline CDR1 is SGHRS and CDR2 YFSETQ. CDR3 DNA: TGCGCCAGCAGCTTGGTGGACAGAGCTTTCACAGATACGCAGTATTTT. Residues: CASSLVDRAFTDTQYF.

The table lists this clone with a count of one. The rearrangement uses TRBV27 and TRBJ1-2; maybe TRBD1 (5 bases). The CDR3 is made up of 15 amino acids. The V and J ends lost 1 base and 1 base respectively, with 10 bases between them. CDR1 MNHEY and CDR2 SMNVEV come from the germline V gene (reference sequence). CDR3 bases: TGTGCCAGCAGTTTATTCGGGACGTTTAACTATGGCTACACCTTC. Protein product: CASSLFGTFNYGYTF.

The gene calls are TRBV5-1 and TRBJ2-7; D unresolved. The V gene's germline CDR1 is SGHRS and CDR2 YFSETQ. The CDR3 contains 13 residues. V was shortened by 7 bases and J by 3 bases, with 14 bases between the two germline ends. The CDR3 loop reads CASGSMDLYEQYF. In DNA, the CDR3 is TGCGCCAGCGGCTCGATGGACCTCTACGAGCAGTACTTC.

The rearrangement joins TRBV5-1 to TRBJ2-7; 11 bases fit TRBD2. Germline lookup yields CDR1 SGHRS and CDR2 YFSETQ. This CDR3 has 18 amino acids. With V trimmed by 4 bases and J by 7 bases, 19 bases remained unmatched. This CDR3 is CASSGGASGRKPTEEQYF. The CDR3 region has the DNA TGCGCCAGCAGCGGGGGGGCTAGCGGGAGGAAACCTACTGAAGAGCAGTACTTC.

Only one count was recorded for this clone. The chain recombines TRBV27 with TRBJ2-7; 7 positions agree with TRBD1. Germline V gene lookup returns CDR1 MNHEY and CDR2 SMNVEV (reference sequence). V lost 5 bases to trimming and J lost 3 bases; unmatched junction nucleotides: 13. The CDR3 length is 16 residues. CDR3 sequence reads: CASSPSFGQASYEQYF. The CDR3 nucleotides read TGTGCCAGCAGTCCCTCCTTCGGACAGGCGAGCTACGAGCAGTACTTC.

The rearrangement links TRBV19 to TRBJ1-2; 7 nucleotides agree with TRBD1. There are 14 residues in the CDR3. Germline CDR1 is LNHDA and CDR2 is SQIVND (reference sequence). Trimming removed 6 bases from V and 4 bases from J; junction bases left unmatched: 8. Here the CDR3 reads CASRLGQTFYGYTF. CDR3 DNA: TGTGCCAGTAGGTTGGGACAGACCTTCTATGGCTACACCTTC.

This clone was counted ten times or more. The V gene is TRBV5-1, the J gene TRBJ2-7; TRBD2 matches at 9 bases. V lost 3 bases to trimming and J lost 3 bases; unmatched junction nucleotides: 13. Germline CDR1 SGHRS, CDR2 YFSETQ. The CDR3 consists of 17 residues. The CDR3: CASSSTIVAGVVYEQYF. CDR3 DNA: TGCGCCAGCAGCTCTACAATAGTAGCGGGAGTCGTCTACGAGCAGTACTTC.

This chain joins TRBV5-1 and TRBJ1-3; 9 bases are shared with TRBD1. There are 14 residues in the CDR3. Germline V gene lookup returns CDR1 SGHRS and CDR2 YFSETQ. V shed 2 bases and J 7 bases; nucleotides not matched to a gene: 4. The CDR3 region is CASSFGDRGNTIYF. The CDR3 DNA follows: TGCGCCAGCAGCTTCGGAGACAGGGGGAACACCATATATTTT.

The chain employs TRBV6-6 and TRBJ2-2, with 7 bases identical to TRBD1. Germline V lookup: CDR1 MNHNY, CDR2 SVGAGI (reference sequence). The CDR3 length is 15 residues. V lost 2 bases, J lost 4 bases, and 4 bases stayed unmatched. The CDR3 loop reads CASSYLYRGTGELFF. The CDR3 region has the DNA TGTGCCAGCAGTTACCTCTACAGGGGCACCGGGGAGCTGTTTTTT.